What follows are 21 T cell receptor beta chains derived from one specimen sequenced in a study of blood T cell repertoires in COVID-19. TCRdb's table, derived via immunoSEQ multiplex PCR, lists solely in-frame clones and lacks some. The repertoire holds tens of thousands of clones, with nearly 90% as singletons. The sequenced sample consisted of peripheral blood. All receptors derive from a man aged 55 to 70 with acute or convalescent COVID-19.

The V call is TRBV13, the J call TRBJ2-1; D perhaps matches TRBD2 (6 bases). Trimming left V 5 bases short and J 4 bases short, with 15 bases between. CDR1 is PRHDT and CDR2 is FYEKMQ in the germline V gene (reference sequence). The CDR3 is 15 residues long. This chain's CDR3 is CASSGRLVSYNEQFF. CDR3 DNA sequence: TGTGCCAGCAGCGGCAGACTAGTGTCTTACAATGAGCAGTTCTTC.

This rearrangement joins TRBV19 to TRBJ1-2; D may be TRBD1 (5 bases). The CDR3 is 16 amino acids. V was shortened by 3 bases and J by 4 bases, with 18 bases between the two germline ends. The germline gives CDR1 LNHDA, CDR2 SQIVND (reference sequence). The CDR3 DNA reads TGTGCCAGTAGTATCGCGCCGGGGGGGGAGATCTATGGCTACACCTTC. It yields the protein CASSIAPGGEIYGYTF.

The chain combines TRBV21-1 with TRBJ2-3; TRBD2 is the table's D call and was not checked against the DNA. TRBV21-1 is described as a pseudogene. This CDR3 comprises 19 residues. CDR3 nucleotide sequence: TGTGCCAGCAGAAATGGGCATGAGCCGGGACTCTTTTGCACAGATACGCAGTATTTT. This gives the protein CASRNGHEPGLFCTDTQYF.

This clone was observed once. The chain employs TRBV19 and TRBJ2-7; no clear D gene. CDR1 and CDR2 (germline): LNHDA, SQIVND (reference sequence). The CDR3 is 15 amino acids. The V end was cut by 0 bases, the J end by 4 bases, with 13 bases between. The CDR3 loop reads CASSIDRGSYYEQYF. The CDR3 DNA follows: TGTGCCAGTAGTATAGATCGAGGCAGTTATTACGAGCAGTACTTC. Based on the CDR3 plus reference TRBV19 and TRBJ2-7, the full variable domain is DGGITQSPKYLFRKEGQNVTLSCEQNLNHDAMYWYRQDPGQGLRLIYYSQIVNDFQKGDIAEGYSVSREKKESFPLTVTSAQKNPTAFYLCASSIDRGSYYEQYFGPGTRLTVT.

The rearrangement joins TRBV5-1 to TRBJ2-5; 15 nucleotides agree with TRBD2. There are 16 residues in the CDR3. Germline CDR1 SGHRS, CDR2 YFSETQ. V was clipped by 4 bases and J by 5 bases; unmatched bases: 6. The CDR3 here is CASSMGLAGGDETQYF. Here the CDR3 DNA reads TGCGCCAGCAGCATGGGACTAGCGGGGGGTGATGAGACCCAGTACTTC.

This chain connects TRBV5-1 to TRBJ1-3; 7 bases agree with TRBD1. CDR3 size: 14 residues. The junction had 2 bases not matched to a gene; V was cut back by 3 bases and J by 2 bases. Germline assignment: CDR1 SGHRS and CDR2 YFSETQ. The CDR3 protein is CASSWGTAGNTIYF. The CDR3 DNA reads as TGCGCCAGCAGCTGGGGGACAGCTGGAAACACCATATATTTT.

The genes are TRBV18 and TRBJ2-5, with TRBD1 matching over 10 bases. Germline trimming cut 5 bases from V and 5 bases from J; bases unmatched to any gene: 5. The CDR3 consists of 14 residues. Germline V gene lookup returns CDR1 KGHSH and CDR2 LQKENI. The CDR3 coding sequence is TGTGCCAGCTCATCCGGACAGGGGGTCGAGACCCAGTACTTC. This sequence encodes CASSSGQGVETQYF.

This chain connects TRBV10-3 to TRBJ2-3; D perhaps matches TRBD1 (5 bases). This CDR3 contains 13 residues. The germline V and J ends were trimmed by 5 bases and 5 bases, with 11 bases remaining between them. Germline assignment: CDR1 ENHRY and CDR2 SYGVKD. The CDR3 region is CAISPRQGDTQYF. Here the CDR3 DNA reads TGTGCCATCAGTCCCCGTCAGGGAGATACGCAGTATTTT.

The rearrangement links TRBV6-5 to TRBJ1-2; TRBD1 aligns across 7 bases. The junction had 10 bases not matched to a gene; V was cut back by 11 bases and J by 4 bases. The CDR3 is 13 amino acids. Germline V gene data show CDR1 as MNHEY and CDR2 as SVGAGI. The CDR3 DNA sequence: TGTGCCGCCCAGACCCGGGACAGCTATGGCTACACCTTC. Translating it yields CAAQTRDSYGYTF.

The rearrangement joins TRBV9 to TRBJ2-7, with D maybe TRBD1 (6 bases). CDR3 size: 14 residues. V was cut by 0 bases and J by 3 bases, with 10 bases left in between. Germline V gives CDR1 SGDLS, CDR2 YYNGEE. The CDR3 DNA reads TGTGCCAGCAGCGTAGCCCCCAGGGGCTACGAGCAGTACTTC. It translates to CASSVAPRGYEQYF.

V usage is TRBV7-3 and J usage is TRBJ1-1, with TRBD1 matching 7 bases. Germline V gene data show CDR1 as SGHTA and CDR2 as FQGTGA. V dropped 4 bases and J dropped 4; count of bases not matched to a gene: 12. This CDR3 is built from 16 residues. As DNA, the CDR3 is TGTGCCAGCAGCTCCACCCATGTCCCAGGGGGCACTGAAGCTTTCTTT. This encodes CASSSTHVPGGTEAFF.

This clone was seen a few times. This chain joins TRBV5-1 and TRBJ1-1; 9 positions agree with TRBD1. CDR1 is SGHRS and CDR2 is YFSETQ in the germline V gene. The CDR3 totals 16 residues. V dropped 0 bases and J dropped 5; count of bases not matched to a gene: 8. The CDR3 protein is CASSLGQQGAATEAFF. The CDR3 DNA sequence: TGCGCCAGCAGCTTGGGCCAACAGGGGGCGGCGACTGAAGCTTTCTTT.

V usage is TRBV11-2 and J usage is TRBJ1-6, with 7 bases matching TRBD1. Germline CDR1 and CDR2: SGHAT and FQNNGV. J was trimmed by 9 bases and V by 3 bases; bases with no gene match: 5. This CDR3 region has 14 residues. The CDR3 DNA follows: TGTGCCAGCAGCTTGAAACAGGGGAGTTCACCCCTCCACTTT. Amino acids: CASSLKQGSSPLHF.

This chain joins TRBV11-3 and TRBJ2-2, with unresolved D. V gave up 5 bases and J gave up 2 bases, with 6 bases separating them. This CDR3 comprises 13 residues. Germline V gene lookup returns CDR1 SGHNT and CDR2 YENEEA. The CDR3 region has the DNA TGTGCCAGCAGCCCCTCCAACACCGGGGAGCTGTTTTTT. It encodes CASSPSNTGELFF.

The rearrangement links TRBV5-6 to TRBJ1-2, with no clear D. The CDR3 consists of 15 residues. CDR1 SGHDT and CDR2 YYEEEE come from the germline V gene. With 0 bases removed from V and 8 bases from J, the gap between germline ends came to 17 bases. The CDR3 nucleotides are TGTGCCAGCAGCTTGGTTTCGAAATCCCTAGGCGGCTACACCTTC. Protein: CASSLVSKSLGGYTF.

This clone was picked up a small number of times. The chain couples TRBV6-2 or TRBV6-3 to TRBJ2-7; weak D call: TRBD2 (7 bases). This CDR3 spans 13 amino acids. Looked up from germline, CDR1 is MNHEY and CDR2 is SVGEGT. Trimming stripped 2 bases from V and 8 bases from J, with 13 bases between. The CDR3 DNA sequence: TGTGCCAGCAGTTACGTCAGGGGAGGGCAGCAGTACTTC. Its translation: CASSYVRGGQQYF.

The rearrangement uses TRBV3-1 (or the pseudogene TRBV3-2) and TRBJ1-5, with D hard to call. Germline V CDR1 and CDR2: LGHDT, YNNKEL (reference sequence). This CDR3 is 13 amino acids long. V shed 3 bases and J shed 3 bases, with 6 bases lying between them. This CDR3 is CASSQTYNQPQHF. The CDR3 region has the DNA TGTGCCAGCAGCCAGACTTACAATCAGCCCCAGCATTTT.

The chain combines TRBV7-2 with TRBJ1-4; the match to TRBD1 covers 9 bases. The CDR3 totals 15 residues. Trimming removed 6 bases from V and 3 bases from J; junction bases left unmatched: 5. Looked up from germline, CDR1 is SGHTA and CDR2 is FQGNSA. This CDR3 reads CASSPDRGANEKLFF. The CDR3 coding sequence is TGTGCCAGCAGTCCCGACAGGGGGGCTAATGAAAAACTGTTTTTT.

The V gene is TRBV24-1, the J gene TRBJ2-7, with 9 bases aligning to TRBD2. CDR1 and CDR2 (germline): KGHDR, SFDVKD. V lost 9 bases and J lost 5; bases outside the gene matches: 10. This CDR3 region has 14 residues. The CDR3 spells CATVAGAPRDEQYF. CDR3 DNA: TGTGCCACCGTAGCGGGGGCCCCCAGGGACGAGCAGTACTTC.

V usage is TRBV3-1 (or the pseudogene TRBV3-2) and J usage is TRBJ2-3; 9 bases map to TRBD2. CDR3 length equals 16 residues. With V trimmed by 4 bases and J by 1 base, 6 bases remained unmatched. Per the germline V gene, CDR1 is LGHDT and CDR2 is YNNKEL (reference sequence). The CDR3 protein is CASSPRGGYGTDTQYF. DNA of the CDR3: TGTGCCAGCAGCCCGCGGGGGGGCTATGGCACAGATACGCAGTATTTT.

This clone was counted between two and nine times. V is TRBV2 and J is TRBJ2-7; 10 nucleotides align to TRBD2. The length of the CDR3 is 15 residues. The V and J ends lost 6 bases and 4 bases, in that order; junction bases with no gene match: 9. In germline, CDR1 is SNHLY, CDR2 FYNNEI. CDR3 amino acids: CASRGTGTSVYEQYF. In nucleotides, the CDR3 is TGTGCCAGCAGAGGGACCGGGACTAGCGTATACGAGCAGTACTTC.